These 29 T cell receptor beta chains share one sample of origin, sequenced in a study of cytomegalovirus exposure and HLA in healthy donors. The protocol was immunoSEQ multiplex PCR, while the TCRdb copy is restricted to in-frame clones and leaves out a portion. The sample lists 180,000 or so clones, approximately 86% occurring once. Sequencing used PBMCs. These receptors were taken from a man aged 25-45 years in good health and CMV-seropositive.

This clone was detected only once. V is TRBV6-1 and J is TRBJ1-5; D not certain. Germline V lookup: CDR1 MNHNS, CDR2 SASEGT. The CDR3 is 11 amino acids. Trimming removed 2 bases from V and 5 bases from J, with 1 base in between. In nucleotides, the CDR3 is TGTGCCAGCAGTGAACATCAGCCCCAGCATTTT. Its translation is CASSEHQPQHF.

This clone was recorded once. The chain links TRBV6-5 to TRBJ1-6; D unresolved. The V end lost 4 bases, the J end lost 1 base, and 5 bases lay between the germline ends. Germline V gene lookup returns CDR1 MNHEY and CDR2 SVGAGI. This CDR3 has 14 residues. DNA for the CDR3: TGTGCCAGCAGTTTCGGATCCTATAATTCACCCCTCCACTTT. As protein: CASSFGSYNSPLHF.

V is TRBV28 and J is TRBJ2-7; a possible D gene is TRBD2 (5 bases). V dropped 8 bases and J dropped 2 bases, with 13 bases sitting between them. There are 13 residues in the CDR3. CDR1 is MDHEN and CDR2 is SYDVKM in the germline V gene. CDR3: CASGGRSPYEQYF. CDR3 nucleotide sequence: TGTGCCAGCGGAGGCCGTTCACCCTACGAGCAGTACTTC.

The sample holds one count of this clone. The genes are TRBV7-2 and TRBJ2-1; maybe TRBD1 (5 bases). Germline V gene data show CDR1 as SGHTA and CDR2 as FQGNSA. The CDR3 sequence is 15 residues long. The V end was cut by 5 bases, the J end by 2 bases, with 13 bases between. CDR3 sequence: CASSTGSRTYNEQFF. The CDR3 region has the DNA TGTGCCAGCAGCACAGGAAGCCGGACCTACAATGAGCAGTTCTTC.

In DNA form, the CDR3 reads TGCGCCAGCAGCCAAGTGAGCGGGGGGCGTGGGAACAATGAGCAGTTCTTC. Translation gives CASSQVSGGRGNNEQFF. The chain combines TRBV4-3 with TRBJ2-1, with 9 bases aligning to TRBD2. Germline CDR1 LGHNA, CDR2 YSLEER. The CDR3 is made up of 17 amino acids. Trimming at V came to 1 base and at J to 5 bases, leaving 9 bases not matched to a gene.

The genes are TRBV27 and TRBJ2-7; 7 positions agree with TRBD1. This CDR3 contains 16 residues. V lost 0 bases to trimming and J lost 0 bases; unmatched junction nucleotides: 5. Germline CDR1 and CDR2: MNHEY and SMNVEV (reference sequence). CDR3 protein: CASSLSGTALSYEQYF. The CDR3 bases are TGTGCCAGCAGTTTATCCGGGACAGCACTCTCCTACGAGCAGTACTTC.

As regards this clone: One junction end disagrees with the germline gene, perhaps due to a read error. The chain recombines TRBV18 with TRBJ2-5; perhaps TRBD1 as D (6 bases). CDR3 length: 16 residues. The V gene's germline CDR1 is KGHSH and CDR2 LQKENI. The CDR3 reads CASSSPGVRSKETQYF. CDR3 nucleotide sequence: TGTGCCAGCTCATCACCAGGGGTCCGGTCTAAAGAGACCCAGTACTTC.

V and J are TRBV9 and TRBJ2-1; D is undetermined. V lost 4 bases and J 4 bases, leaving 6 bases between the germline ends. Germline assignment: CDR1 SGDLS and CDR2 YYNGEE. This CDR3 is 12 amino acids long. CDR3 nucleotide sequence: TGTGCCAGCAGCCCGGAGTACAATGAGCAGTTCTTC. This sequence encodes CASSPEYNEQFF. Filled out from reference TRBV9 and TRBJ2-1, the complete variable domain reads DSGVTQTPKHLITATGQRVTLRCSPRSGDLSVYWYQQSLDQGLQFLIQYYNGEERAKGNILERFSAQQFPDLHSELNLSSLELGDSALYFCASSPEYNEQFFGPGTRLTVL.

V and J are TRBV4-3 and TRBJ2-1; D might be TRBD2 (6 bases). CDR1 is LGHNA, CDR2 YSLEER, per germline. The V end was cut by 1 base, the J end by 8 bases, with 15 bases between. There are 15 residues in the CDR3. CDR3 nucleotides: TGCGCCAGCAGCCAAGTGGGGACTCGGAGGGATGAGCAGTTCTTC. Amino acid sequence: CASSQVGTRRDEQFF.

The rearrangement joins TRBV11-2 to TRBJ2-5, with D maybe TRBD2 (6 bases). V dropped 1 base and J dropped 5 bases, with 17 bases sitting between them. Per germline, CDR1 SGHAT and CDR2 FQNNGV. The CDR3 length is 16 residues. DNA of the CDR3: TGTGCCAGCAGCTTAGGGCTTAGGGAGGTCAGTGAGACCCAGTACTTC. Residues: CASSLGLREVSETQYF.

The genes are TRBV7-6 and TRBJ1-3, with 7 bases identical to TRBD1. This CDR3 is 15 amino acids long. CDR1 and CDR2 from the germline V gene are SGHVS and FNYEAQ. The junction had 3 bases not matched to a gene; V was cut back by 4 bases and J by 0 bases. CDR3 sequence reads: CASSSHRGSGNTIYF. CDR3 bases: TGTGCCAGCAGCTCCCACAGGGGCTCTGGAAACACCATATATTTT. Full variable domain (missing parts from reference TRBV7-6 and TRBJ1-3): GAGVSQSPRYKVTKRGQDVALRCDPISGHVSLYWYRQALGQGPEFLTYFNYEAQQDKSGLPNDRFSAERPEGSISTLTIQRTEQRDSAMYRCASSSHRGSGNTIYFGEGSWLTVV.

The V call is TRBV6-6, the J call TRBJ2-7; no definite D call. Germline V CDR1 and CDR2: MNHNY, SVGAGI (reference sequence). Trimming took off 8 bases at V and 5 bases at J, with 13 bases between the two ends. The CDR3 sequence is 12 residues long. Written as DNA, the CDR3 is TGTGCCAGCGGGTGGGCTAAGGACGAGCAGTACTTC. As protein: CASGWAKDEQYF.

The chain joins TRBV6-5 to TRBJ1-2, with D possibly TRBD1 on 6 matching bases. Trimming pared 10 bases from V and 4 bases from J, leaving 13 bases between. CDR3 size: 12 residues. CDR1 is MNHEY, CDR2 SVGAGI, per germline. CDR3 protein: CATTRGRYGYTF. CDR3 sequence (DNA): TGTGCCACTACCCGGGGGCGCTATGGCTACACCTTC.

The chain combines TRBV19 with TRBJ2-1; the match to TRBD1 covers 9 bases. This CDR3 has 14 residues. CDR1 is LNHDA and CDR2 is SQIVND in the germline V gene (reference sequence). J lost 6 bases, V lost 9 bases, and 9 bases had no gene match. DNA for the CDR3: TGTGCCAGCCGACCGGGACAGGGAAGCAATGAGCAGTTCTTC. This sequence encodes CASRPGQGSNEQFF.

The J gene is TRBJ2-1, the V gene TRBV19, with D possibly TRBD1 on 6 matching bases. V was trimmed by 4 bases and J by 3 bases, leaving 13 bases between them. Germline CDR1 LNHDA, CDR2 SQIVND (reference sequence). This CDR3 is built from 15 residues. The CDR3 nucleotides read TGTGCCAGTAGTACGGCCAGGGGTAGCTACAATGAGCAGTTCTTC. It yields the protein CASSTARGSYNEQFF.

This clone was detected a few times. This chain joins TRBV18 and TRBJ2-4, with 8 bases that match TRBD1. The CDR3 totals 15 residues. In germline, CDR1 is KGHSH, CDR2 LQKENI. The V segment lost 6 bases and the J segment 2 bases; nucleotides outside the gene matches: 6. CDR3 loop: CASSHDRGSKNIQYF. Written as DNA, the CDR3 is TGTGCCAGCTCCCACGACAGGGGATCCAAAAACATTCAGTACTTC. Drawing the rest from reference TRBV18 and TRBJ2-4, the complete variable domain is NAGVMQNPRHLVRRRGQEARLRCSPMKGHSHVYWYRQLPEEGLKFMVYLQKENIIDESGMPKERFSAEFPKEGPSILRIQQVVRGDSAAYFCASSHDRGSKNIQYFGAGTRLSVL.

The genes are TRBV6-4 and TRBJ2-3, with 9 bases fitting TRBD1. This CDR3 is built from 15 residues. Germline assignment: CDR1 MRHNA and CDR2 SNTAGT. Trimming at V came to 6 bases and at J to 7 bases, leaving 11 bases not matched to a gene. CDR3 sequence reads: CASSEGDRETNTQYF. As DNA, the CDR3 is TGTGCCAGCAGCGAGGGGGACAGGGAGACGAATACGCAGTATTTT.

The chain is built from TRBV4-3 and TRBJ1-2, with D perhaps TRBD1 (5 bases). The CDR3 runs 15 residues. V gave up 3 bases and J gave up 2 bases, with 13 bases separating them. Germline V gene data show CDR1 as LGHNA and CDR2 as YSLEER. CDR3 in amino acids: CASSHPSKGNYGYTF. The CDR3 coding sequence is TGCGCCAGCAGCCACCCTAGCAAGGGGAACTATGGCTACACCTTC.

This chain uses TRBV27 with TRBJ1-4, with D possibly TRBD1 on 5 matching bases. Looked up from germline, CDR1 is MNHEY and CDR2 is SMNVEV (reference sequence). This CDR3 is 13 amino acids long. V dropped 5 bases and J dropped 3 bases, with 7 bases sitting between them. The CDR3 nucleotides are TGTGCCAGCAGTCGACAGTCTAATGAAAAACTGTTTTTT. Residues: CASSRQSNEKLFF. Full variable domain (rest looked up from reference TRBV27 and TRBJ1-4): EAQVTQNPRYLITVTGKKLTVTCSQNMNHEYMSWYRQDPGLGLRQIYYSMNVEVTDKGDVPEGYKVSRKEKRNFPLILESPSPNQTSLYFCASSRQSNEKLFFGSGTQLSVL.

The V gene is TRBV4-1, the J gene TRBJ1-5; TRBD1 is a possible D gene (6 bases). V lost 1 base, J lost 4 bases, and 8 bases lay in between. This CDR3 has 14 amino acids. CDR1 is MGHRA and CDR2 is YSYEKL in the germline V gene. The CDR3, as DNA: TGCGCCAGCAGCCAAGGGGGGCCGAATCAGCCCCAGCATTTT. This translates into CASSQGGPNQPQHF.

This clone came up once. The V call is TRBV4-1, the J call TRBJ1-2; D not resolved. The germline gives CDR1 MGHRA, CDR2 YSYEKL. Trimming took 1 base from V and 8 from J, leaving 17 bases between them. This CDR3 contains 15 residues. The CDR3 bases are TGCGCCAGCAGCCAAGGCGGCCTCGAGAAGTACGGCTACACCTTC. It encodes CASSQGGLEKYGYTF.

Written as DNA, the CDR3 is TGTGCCAGCAGAGCGGGAGGGCACACCGGGGAGCTGTTTTTT. As protein: CASRAGGHTGELFF. The chain has TRBV6-4 and TRBJ2-2; 10 bases are shared with TRBD2. The CDR3 covers 14 residues. Germline lookup yields CDR1 MRHNA and CDR2 SNTAGT. Germline trimming cut 6 bases from V and 3 bases from J; bases unmatched to any gene: 1.

This clone turned up a few times. The chain uses TRBV19 and TRBJ2-2, with D unclear. The CDR3 length is 11 residues. CDR1 is LNHDA, CDR2 SQIVND, per germline (reference sequence). V was trimmed by 5 bases and J by 6 bases, leaving 4 bases between them. CDR3 protein: CASSFSGELFF. CDR3 DNA sequence: TGTGCCAGTAGTTTTTCCGGGGAGCTGTTTTTT.

This clone has a handful of counts. V and J are TRBV27 and TRBJ1-1; the D is unclear. In germline, CDR1 is MNHEY, CDR2 SMNVEV (reference sequence). Trimming took 6 bases from V and 4 from J, leaving 18 bases between them. The CDR3 runs to 15 residues. Here the CDR3 reads CASSDRTRFTTEAFF. For the CDR3, the DNA is TGTGCCAGCAGCGATCGAACGAGATTCACCACTGAAGCTTTCTTT.

V gene TRBV27 combines with J gene TRBJ1-1; possible D gene TRBD1, 5 bases. The CDR3 covers 12 residues. The V end lost 7 bases, the J end lost 5 bases, and 11 bases lay between the germline ends. From germline, CDR1 is MNHEY and CDR2 SMNVEV (reference sequence). The CDR3 sequence is CASKRGETEAFF. The CDR3 bases are TGTGCCAGCAAAAGGGGAGAGACTGAAGCTTTCTTT.

The rearrangement uses TRBV10-3 and TRBJ1-1; no firm D call. V was trimmed by 1 base and J by 4 bases, leaving 7 bases between them. CDR3 length: 13 residues. Germline loops: CDR1 ENHRY, CDR2 SYGVKD. The CDR3 is CAISELEGTEAFF. Here the CDR3 DNA reads TGTGCCATCAGTGAGTTGGAGGGCACTGAAGCTTTCTTT.

The chain links TRBV9 to TRBJ1-2, with 8 positions matching TRBD1. Trimming cost V 4 bases and J 4 bases; bases outside gene matches: 12. The CDR3 runs to 16 residues. The germline V gene encodes CDR1 SGDLS and CDR2 YYNGEE. CDR3 nucleotides: TGTGCCAGCAGCCCCGAACCGTCCGGACAGGGCTATGGCTACACCTTC. Its translation is CASSPEPSGQGYGYTF.

This sequence joins TRBV15 and TRBJ1-2; D is undetermined. Germline assignment: CDR1 LNHNV and CDR2 YYDKDF (reference sequence). Deletions cut 1 base from V and 4 bases from J, with 7 bases between. The CDR3 is made up of 13 amino acids. The CDR3 sequence: CATSRADVYGYTF. The CDR3 bases are TGTGCCACCAGCAGAGCAGATGTCTATGGCTACACCTTC.

This rearrangement joins TRBV20-1 to TRBJ2-1; no clear D. V dropped 4 bases and J dropped 2 bases, with 0 bases sitting between them. Germline CDR1 DFQATT, CDR2 SNEGSKA (reference sequence). The CDR3 is 10 residues long. The CDR3 here is CSATYNEQFF. CDR3 nucleotides: TGCAGTGCTACCTACAATGAGCAGTTCTTC.